This entry lists 25 T cell receptor beta chains sequenced from one sample in a study of CD8 T cells in ankylosing spondylitis (dated by TCRdb to 2016 to 2017). Findings and caveats that apply to the study as a whole: Blood from ankylosing spondylitis patients appeared to be characterized by a TCR beta motif composed of about 8 highly homologous amino acid variants.

Their recognized antigens are unknown. Libraries were constructed by 5' RACE. Sequencing was performed on an Illumina HiSeq 2500. TCRdb trimmed the raw reads at Q25, called clones with MiXCR and kept productive beta chains. Each CDR3 protein appears once, grouped with its most common genes and DNA. The sample profile shows 300,000 to 400,000 distinct CDR3 sequences; about a fifth of them were found once. Approximately 15% of the sample goes to the ten largest clones. The source material was blood, either unsorted or a sorted T cell fraction (not recorded which). Receptor source: a male donor with ankylosing spondylitis.

There are a few counts of this clonotype. The chain has TRBV5-1 and TRBJ1-2, with TRBD1 as a possible D gene (6 bases). The CDR3 is 13 amino acids. CDR1 is SGHRS and CDR2 is YFSETQ in the germline V gene. Trimming removed 0 bases from V and 7 bases from J, with 10 bases in between. The CDR3 loop is CASSLVLGGGYTF. CDR3 nucleotide sequence: TGCGCCAGCAGCTTGGTTTTAGGGGGTGGCTACACCTTC.

The sample holds a few counts of this clonotype. This chain uses TRBV5-1 with TRBJ2-5, with 12 positions matching TRBD2. CDR3 length: 17 residues. The germline V gene encodes CDR1 SGHRS and CDR2 YFSETQ. The J segment lost 2 bases and the V segment lost 3 bases, leaving 8 bases of the junction unmatched. The CDR3: CASSSGTGTSGQETQYF. Here the CDR3 DNA reads TGCGCCAGCAGCTCCGGGACAGGGACTAGCGGGCAAGAGACCCAGTACTTC.

The chain carries TRBV6-2 or TRBV6-3 and TRBJ2-7; 7 bases agree with TRBD1. Trimming took 8 bases from V and 2 from J; bases not matched to a gene: 3. Per the germline V gene, CDR1 is MNHEY and CDR2 is SVGEGT. This CDR3 has 12 amino acids. Here the CDR3 DNA reads TGTGCCAGCCGACAGGGACCCTACGAGCAGTACTTC. This gives the protein CASRQGPYEQYF.

This clonotype was seen ten or more times. The chain carries TRBV7-2 and TRBJ2-3; D may be TRBD2 (5 bases). Per germline, CDR1 SGHTA and CDR2 FQGNSA. This CDR3 has 14 residues. V gave up 1 base and J gave up 3 bases, with 8 bases separating them. CDR3 sequence (DNA): TGTGCCAGCAGCTTAGATCGGAGGACAGATACGCAGTATTTT. Residues: CASSLDRRTDTQYF.

The table lists this clonotype with a few counts. The chain recombines TRBV7-9 with TRBJ2-2; D is undetermined. V lost 6 bases to trimming and J lost 3 bases, with 11 bases between them. CDR1 and CDR2 (germline): SEHNR, FQNEAQ (reference sequence). The CDR3 runs 14 residues. In DNA form, the CDR3 reads TGTGCCAGCAGTTTTAGGAGCGACACCGGGGAGCTGTTTTTT. Protein: CASSFRSDTGELFF.

This clonotype was observed a handful of times. This CDR3 reads CASSLQANSYEQYF. CDR3 bases: TGCGCCAGCAGCTTGCAGGCGAACTCCTACGAGCAGTACTTC. This sequence joins TRBV5-1 and TRBJ2-7; D remains unclear. CDR3 length equals 14 residues. The germline CDR1 and CDR2 sequences are SGHRS and YFSETQ. The ends were cut back, 1 base at V and 0 bases at J, with 8 bases in the middle.

This chain links TRBV3-1 with TRBJ2-1; D uncertain. Trimming shortened V by 3 bases and J by 7 bases, and 10 bases separated the two germline ends. In germline, CDR1 is LGHDT, CDR2 YNNKEL (reference sequence). The CDR3 spans 13 residues. DNA for the CDR3: TGTGCCAGCAGCCAGGAACCCCTAAATGAGCAGTTCTTC. Its translation: CASSQEPLNEQFF.

This clonotype has more than one count but fewer than ten. The chain couples TRBV29-1 to TRBJ1-1; TRBD1 matches at 7 bases. Germline CDR1 reads SQVTM; CDR2 reads ANQGSEA. The CDR3 contains 14 residues. V shed 3 bases, J shed 1 base, and the junction held 5 bases outside the gene matches. The CDR3: CSVEGRQGNTEAFF. The CDR3 DNA is TGCAGCGTTGAGGGGCGACAGGGGAACACTGAAGCTTTCTTT.

This clonotype was counted a few times. The rearrangement uses TRBV10-3 and TRBJ2-5; 9 nucleotides line up with TRBD2. The CDR3 is 16 residues long. V trimming: 3 bases; J trimming: 5 bases; junction bases outside the gene matches: 10. Germline V gene sequence: CDR1 ENHRY, CDR2 SYGVKD. The DNA for the CDR3 is TGTGCCATCAGTGACCCTAGCGGGATGGGGGGGGAGACCCAGTACTTC. Translated, it gives CAISDPSGMGGETQYF.

There are a few counts of this clonotype. V is TRBV5-1 and J is TRBJ1-1; TRBD1 is a possible D gene (5 bases). The germline gives CDR1 SGHRS, CDR2 YFSETQ. The CDR3 is made up of 15 amino acids. V lost 1 base and J 1 base, leaving 11 bases between the germline ends. The CDR3 sequence is CASSLFPGTNTEAFF. CDR3 in DNA: TGCGCCAGCAGCTTGTTTCCGGGGACGAACACTGAAGCTTTCTTT.

The gene calls are TRBV10-3 and TRBJ2-5, with unresolved D. Trimming pared 6 bases from V and 4 bases from J, leaving 12 bases between. The CDR3 has 13 residues. Germline CDR1 ENHRY, CDR2 SYGVKD. CDR3 nucleotides: TGTGCCATCAGCTCCCCCGCTAGAGAGACCCAGTACTTC. It encodes CAISSPARETQYF.

The table lists this clonotype with a count of one. The V and J genes are TRBV29-1 and TRBJ2-4, with a weak D call TRBD1 (6 bases). Germline CDR1 SQVTM, CDR2 ANQGSEA. The CDR3 covers 12 residues. With 7 bases removed from V and 7 bases from J, the gap between germline ends came to 14 bases. CDR3 sequence: CSGQVGQNIQYF. CDR3 DNA: TGCAGCGGACAGGTGGGGCAGAACATTCAGTACTTC.

Many counts were recorded for this clonotype. The rearrangement uses TRBV2 and TRBJ2-7; the D is unclear. Germline V gene sequence: CDR1 SNHLY, CDR2 FYNNEI. V gave up 8 bases and J gave up 0 bases, with 11 bases separating them. The CDR3 is 13 residues long. In nucleotides, the CDR3 is TGTGCCAGCGCCGTACTACGCTCCTACGAGCAGTACTTC. Translating it yields CASAVLRSYEQYF.

J is TRBJ1-4 and V is TRBV5-1; the D gene is possibly TRBD1 (5 bases). The germline V gene encodes CDR1 SGHRS and CDR2 YFSETQ. Trimming took off 0 bases at V and 6 bases at J, with 12 bases between the two ends. CDR3 length equals 15 residues. CDR3 in amino acids: CASSLGGRGDEKLFF. The CDR3 DNA reads as TGCGCCAGCAGCTTGGGTGGAAGGGGCGATGAAAAACTGTTTTTT. The full variable domain, completed using reference TRBV5-1 and TRBJ1-4, is KAGVTQTPRYLIKTRGQQVTLSCSPISGHRSVSWYQQTPGQGLQFLFEYFSETQRNKGNFPGRFSGRQFSNSRSEMNVSTLELGDSALYLCASSLGGRGDEKLFFGSGTQLSVL.

This chain joins TRBV15 and TRBJ2-7, with 9 nucleotides matching TRBD2. The CDR3 sequence is 15 residues long. Germline V CDR1 and CDR2: LNHNV, YYDKDF (reference sequence). The ends lost 1 base at V and 0 bases at J; junction bases unmatched: 1. The CDR3 loop reads CATSRGSGSSYEQYF. The CDR3 region has the DNA TGTGCCACCAGCAGAGGTAGCGGGAGCTCCTACGAGCAGTACTTC.

This clonotype was seen only a few times. This sequence joins TRBV20-1 and TRBJ2-1, with 12 nucleotides matching TRBD2. CDR3 length: 15 amino acids. Germline V lookup: CDR1 DFQATT, CDR2 SNEGSKA (reference sequence). The V segment lost 6 bases and the J segment 2 bases; nucleotides outside the gene matches: 5. The CDR3 loop is CSATLAGGTYNEQFF. DNA of the CDR3: TGCAGTGCCACTCTAGCGGGAGGGACCTACAATGAGCAGTTCTTC.

This clonotype was seen once. The chain couples TRBV6-5 to TRBJ2-7; D is possibly TRBD2 (6 bases). This CDR3 region has 14 residues. Germline values: CDR1 MNHEY, CDR2 SVGAGI. Trimming removed 0 bases from V and 3 bases from J, with 9 bases in between. CDR3 protein: CASSYSDGGYEQYF. DNA of the CDR3: TGTGCCAGCAGTTACTCGGACGGGGGCTACGAGCAGTACTTC.

This clonotype was seen more than once but under ten times. CDR3 residues: CASSYNRPTTGGSTDTQYF. The DNA for the CDR3 is TGTGCCAGCAGTTACAATCGACCCACCACAGGGGGTTCCACAGATACGCAGTATTTT. V is TRBV6-5 and J is TRBJ2-3, with 8 positions matching TRBD1. Per the germline V gene, CDR1 is MNHEY and CDR2 is SVGAGI. V shed 2 bases, J shed 2 bases, and the junction held 15 bases outside the gene matches. CDR3 length equals 19 residues.

V usage is TRBV4-1 and J usage is TRBJ2-4; 10 nucleotides agree with TRBD2. Per the germline V gene, CDR1 is MGHRA and CDR2 is YSYEKL. Trimming cost V 0 bases and J 7 bases; bases outside gene matches: 12. This CDR3 is 18 amino acids long. CDR3 loop: CASSQEYQREGRWNIQYF. CDR3 nucleotide sequence: TGCGCCAGCAGCCAAGAATACCAGCGGGAGGGCCGTTGGAACATTCAGTACTTC.

A few counts support this clonotype. The V call is TRBV10-3, the J call TRBJ2-1; a weak D match, TRBD1 (6 bases). Germline CDR1 ENHRY, CDR2 SYGVKD. Trimming stripped 4 bases from V and 3 bases from J, with 10 bases between. The CDR3 loop spans 14 amino acids. CDR3 sequence (DNA): TGTGCCATCAGTGTCCAGACAGGCTACAATGAGCAGTTCTTC. It yields the protein CAISVQTGYNEQFF.

This clonotype was detected a few times. The chain links TRBV27 to TRBJ2-6; 9 positions agree with TRBD1. Germline-derived CDR1 and CDR2 are MNHEY and SMNVEV (reference sequence). This CDR3 region has 20 residues. The ends lost 2 bases at V and 0 bases at J; junction bases unmatched: 11. Here the CDR3 DNA reads TGTGCCAGCAGTTTACGAGCCCTTGGACAGGGGCCCTCTGGGGCCAACGTCCTGACTTTC. Translation gives CASSLRALGQGPSGANVLTF.

This clonotype was seen just once. The chain couples TRBV6-2 or TRBV6-3 to TRBJ1-5, with no clear D. Germline CDR1 reads MNHEY; CDR2 reads SVGEGT. V was cut by 2 bases and J by 11 bases, with 13 bases left in between. This CDR3 is 13 amino acids long. The CDR3, as DNA: TGTGCCAGCAGTTACCGTGCCCCGAGCGCCCAGCATTTT. Translated, it gives CASSYRAPSAQHF.

There are a few counts of this clonotype. This sequence joins TRBV12-3 or TRBV12-4 and TRBJ2-7, with 7 bases identical to TRBD2. Losses at the gene ends were 1 base for V and 2 bases for J; bases not matched to a gene: 5. The CDR3 is 15 residues long. The CDR3 DNA is TGTGCCAGCAGTTTAGAGGGACTACCCACCTACGAGCAGTACTTC. This sequence encodes CASSLEGLPTYEQYF.

The CDR3 reads CASRGLAGTNEQFF. The CDR3 DNA reads TGTGCCAGCCGGGGGCTAGCGGGTACCAATGAGCAGTTCTTC. V usage is TRBV2 and J usage is TRBJ2-1, with 8 bases identical to TRBD2. This CDR3 is 14 amino acids long. In germline, CDR1 is SNHLY, CDR2 FYNNEI. Germline trimming cut 8 bases from V and 6 bases from J; bases unmatched to any gene: 9. The full variable domain, its missing parts supplied by reference TRBV2 and TRBJ2-1, is EPEVTQTPSHQVTQMGQEVILRCVPISNHLYFYWYRQILGQKVEFLVSFYNNEISEKSEIFDDQFSVERPDGSNFTLKIRSTKLEDSAMYFCASRGLAGTNEQFFGPGTRLTVL.

This clonotype has more than one count but fewer than ten. The chain employs TRBV2 and TRBJ2-7; D uncertain. The CDR3 runs to 11 residues. Germline V gives CDR1 SNHLY, CDR2 FYNNEI. Trimming took 5 bases from V and 7 from J, leaving 9 bases between them. The CDR3 bases are TGTGCCAGCAGTCGAATGGGGGAGCAGTACTTC. Its translation: CASSRMGEQYF.